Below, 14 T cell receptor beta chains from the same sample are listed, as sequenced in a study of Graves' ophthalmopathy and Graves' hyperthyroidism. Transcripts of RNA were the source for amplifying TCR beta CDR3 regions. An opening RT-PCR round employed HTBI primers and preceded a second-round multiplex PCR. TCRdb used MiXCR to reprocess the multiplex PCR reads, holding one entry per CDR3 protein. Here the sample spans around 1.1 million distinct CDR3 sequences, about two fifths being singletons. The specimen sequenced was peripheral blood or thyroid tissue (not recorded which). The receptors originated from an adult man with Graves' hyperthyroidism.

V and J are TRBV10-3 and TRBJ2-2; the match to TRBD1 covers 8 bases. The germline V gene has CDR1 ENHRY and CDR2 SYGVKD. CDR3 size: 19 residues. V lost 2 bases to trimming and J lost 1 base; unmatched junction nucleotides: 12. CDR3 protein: CAISETQIPGQENTGELFF. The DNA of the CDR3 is TGTGCCATCAGTGAGACTCAGATCCCGGGACAGGAGAACACCGGGGAGCTGTTTTTT.

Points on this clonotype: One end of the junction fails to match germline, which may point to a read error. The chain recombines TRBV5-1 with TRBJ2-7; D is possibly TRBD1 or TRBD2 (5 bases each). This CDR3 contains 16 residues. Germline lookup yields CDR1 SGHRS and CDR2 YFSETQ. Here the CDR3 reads CASSLGVRHGSYEQYF. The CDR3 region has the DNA TGTGCCAGCAGCTTGGGGGTTCGGCACGGTTCCTACGAGCAGTACTTC.

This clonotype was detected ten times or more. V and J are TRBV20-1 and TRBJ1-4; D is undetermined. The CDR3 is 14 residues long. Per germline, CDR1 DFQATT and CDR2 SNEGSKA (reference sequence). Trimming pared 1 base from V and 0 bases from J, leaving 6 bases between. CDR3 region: CSARGTATNEKLFF. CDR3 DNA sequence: TGCAGTGCTAGAGGAACAGCAACTAATGAAAAACTGTTTTTT.

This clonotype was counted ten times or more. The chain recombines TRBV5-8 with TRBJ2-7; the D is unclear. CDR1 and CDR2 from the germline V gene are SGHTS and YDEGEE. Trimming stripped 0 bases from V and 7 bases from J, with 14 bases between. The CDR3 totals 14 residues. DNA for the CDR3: TGTGCCAGCAGCTTGGGAGGCGCCATGCGGGAGCAGTACTTC. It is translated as CASSLGGAMREQYF. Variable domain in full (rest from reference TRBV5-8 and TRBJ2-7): EAGVTQSPTHLIKTRGQQATLRCSPISGHTSVYWYQQALGLGLQFLLWYDEGEERNRGNFPPRFSGRQFPNYSSELNVNALELEDSALYLCASSLGGAMREQYFGPGTRLTVT.

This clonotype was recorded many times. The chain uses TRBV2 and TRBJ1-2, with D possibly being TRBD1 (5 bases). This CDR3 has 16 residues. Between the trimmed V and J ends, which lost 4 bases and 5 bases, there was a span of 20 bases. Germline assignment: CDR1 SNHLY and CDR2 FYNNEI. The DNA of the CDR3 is TGTGCCAGCAGTGGAAACCCGGACCGACAGAATTATGGCTACACCTTC. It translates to CASSGNPDRQNYGYTF.

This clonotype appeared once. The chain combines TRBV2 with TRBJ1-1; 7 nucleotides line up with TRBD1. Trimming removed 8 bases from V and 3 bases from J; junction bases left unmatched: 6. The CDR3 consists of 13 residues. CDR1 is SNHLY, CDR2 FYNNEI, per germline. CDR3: CASEQGPYTEAFF. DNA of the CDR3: TGTGCCAGCGAACAGGGGCCTTACACTGAAGCTTTCTTT.

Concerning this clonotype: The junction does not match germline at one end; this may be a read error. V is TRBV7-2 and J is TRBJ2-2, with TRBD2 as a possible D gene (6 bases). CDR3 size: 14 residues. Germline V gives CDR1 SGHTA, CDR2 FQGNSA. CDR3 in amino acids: CAGSPSVNTGELFF. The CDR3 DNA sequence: TGTGCCGGCAGCCCTAGCGTTAACACCGGGGAGCTGTTTTTT.

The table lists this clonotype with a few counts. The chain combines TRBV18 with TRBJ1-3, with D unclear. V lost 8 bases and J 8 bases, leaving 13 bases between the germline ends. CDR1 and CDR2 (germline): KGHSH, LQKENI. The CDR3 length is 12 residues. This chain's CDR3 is CASKPAGDTIYF. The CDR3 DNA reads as TGTGCCAGCAAACCGGCTGGGGACACCATATATTTT.

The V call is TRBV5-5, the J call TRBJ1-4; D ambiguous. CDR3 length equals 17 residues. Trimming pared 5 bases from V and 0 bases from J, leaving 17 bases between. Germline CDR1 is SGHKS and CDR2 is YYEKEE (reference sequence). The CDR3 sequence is CASSLVTPGATNEKLFF. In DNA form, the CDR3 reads TGTGCCAGCAGTCTGGTGACCCCCGGTGCAACTAATGAAAAACTGTTTTTT.

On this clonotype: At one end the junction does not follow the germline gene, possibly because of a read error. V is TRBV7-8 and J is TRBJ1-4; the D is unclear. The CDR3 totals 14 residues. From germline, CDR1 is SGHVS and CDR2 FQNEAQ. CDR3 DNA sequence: TGCGCCAGCAGCCAAGGGCAGGATAATGAAAAACTGTTTTTT. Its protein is CASSQGQDNEKLFF.

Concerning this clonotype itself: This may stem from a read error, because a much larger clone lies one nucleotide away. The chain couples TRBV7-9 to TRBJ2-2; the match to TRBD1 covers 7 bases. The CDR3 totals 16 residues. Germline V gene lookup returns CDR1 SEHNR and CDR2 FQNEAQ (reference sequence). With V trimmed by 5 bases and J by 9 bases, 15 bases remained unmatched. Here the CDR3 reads CASSTGTVMILRELFF. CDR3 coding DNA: TGTGCCAGCAGCACCGGGACAGTGATGATTCTACGGGAGCTGTTTTTT.

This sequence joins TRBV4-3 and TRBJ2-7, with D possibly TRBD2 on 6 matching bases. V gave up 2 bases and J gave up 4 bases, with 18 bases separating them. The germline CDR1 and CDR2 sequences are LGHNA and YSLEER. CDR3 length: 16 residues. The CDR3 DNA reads TGCGCCAGCAGCCAACAATCCCCCGGGACTGGATACGAGCAGTACTTC. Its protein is CASSQQSPGTGYEQYF.

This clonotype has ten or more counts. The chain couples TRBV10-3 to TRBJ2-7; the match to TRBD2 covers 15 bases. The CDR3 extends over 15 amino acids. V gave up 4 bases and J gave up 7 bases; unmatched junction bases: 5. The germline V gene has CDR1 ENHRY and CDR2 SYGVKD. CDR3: CAISGGTSGRREQYF. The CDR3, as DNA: TGTGCCATCAGTGGGGGGACTAGCGGGAGGCGAGAGCAGTACTTC.

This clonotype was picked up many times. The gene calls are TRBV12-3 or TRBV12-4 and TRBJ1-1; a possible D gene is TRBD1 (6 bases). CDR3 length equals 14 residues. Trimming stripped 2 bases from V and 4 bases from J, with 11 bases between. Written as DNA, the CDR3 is TGTGCCAGCAGTTTAAACAGGGAGGCCACTGAAGCTTTCTTT. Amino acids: CASSLNREATEAFF.